Below are 24 T cell receptor beta chains sequenced from a single sample in a study of cytomegalovirus exposure and HLA in healthy donors. Primers for the PCR totalled 60 Vbeta and 13 Jbeta. Sequenced by immunoSEQ multiplex PCR; TCRdb stores in-frame clones only, minus some. This sample's table reports just over 200,000 clones. The specimen sequenced was PBMCs. These receptors were collected from a girl aged 2 to 10 in good health and CMV-seropositive.

The chain links TRBV9 to TRBJ1-1, with D possibly TRBD1 on 5 matching bases. The CDR3 length is 14 residues. Per germline, CDR1 SGDLS and CDR2 YYNGEE. The germline V and J ends were trimmed by 3 bases and 5 bases, with 14 bases remaining between them. CDR3 sequence reads: CASSEQSGGTEAFF. CDR3 nucleotide sequence: TGTGCCAGCAGCGAACAGAGTGGGGGGACTGAAGCTTTCTTT.

CDR3 in DNA: TGTGCCAGCAGCTTAGCTGGACAGACTAATCAGCCCCAGCATTTT. It specifies CASSLAGQTNQPQHF. The chain links TRBV7-8 to TRBJ1-5, with D perhaps matching TRBD1 (6 bases). Germline assignment: CDR1 SGHVS and CDR2 FQNEAQ. V gave up 0 bases and J gave up 4 bases, with 10 bases separating them. The CDR3 runs 15 residues.

The genes are TRBV4-2 and TRBJ2-5, with 11 nucleotides matching TRBD2. This CDR3 region has 18 residues. CDR1 and CDR2 (germline): LGHNA, YNFKEQ. With V trimmed by 0 bases and J by 5 bases, 11 bases remained unmatched. The CDR3 DNA is TGTGCCAGCAGCCAAGATATGGCTAGCGGGAGGACAGGGGAGACCCAGTACTTC. This translates into CASSQDMASGRTGETQYF.

Comment on this clone: Other DNA sequences in this specimen translate into the identical CDR3. The chain couples TRBV27 to TRBJ1-1, with a possible D match to TRBD1 (6 bases). The CDR3 consists of 13 residues. V lost 3 bases and J lost 4, with 9 bases in between. Germline CDR1 is MNHEY and CDR2 is SMNVEV (reference sequence). The CDR3 coding sequence is TGTGCCAGCAGTTTGATAGGGGGCACTGAAGCTTTCTTT. As protein: CASSLIGGTEAFF.

V and J are TRBV29-1 and TRBJ1-2; no reliable D call. This CDR3 is built from 12 residues. V lost 7 bases and J lost 8, with 17 bases in between. Germline CDR1 SQVTM, CDR2 ANQGSEA. The DNA of the CDR3 is TGCAGCGGGGGAGAGGTCCCGATCGGCTACACCTTC. This translates into CSGGEVPIGYTF.

The V and J genes are TRBV6-5 and TRBJ1-1; 9 nucleotides match TRBD1. The ends lost 5 bases at V and 2 bases at J; junction bases unmatched: 6. Germline lookup yields CDR1 MNHEY and CDR2 SVGAGI. This CDR3 region has 15 residues. CDR3 sequence: CASSLETGGNTEAFF. CDR3 in DNA: TGTGCCAGCAGTCTCGAGACAGGGGGAAACACTGAAGCTTTCTTT.

The chain couples TRBV12-5 to TRBJ1-1; D possibly corresponds to TRBD1 (5 bases). CDR1 and CDR2 from the germline V gene are LGHNT and FRNRAP. V lost 8 bases to trimming and J lost 4 bases, with 14 bases between them. The CDR3 covers 13 residues. In DNA form, the CDR3 reads TGTGCTAGTTATCAGGGCATCGGCACTGAAGCTTTCTTT. This sequence encodes CASYQGIGTEAFF.

V usage is TRBV7-2 and J usage is TRBJ2-5; 9 nucleotides match TRBD1. Losses at the gene ends were 4 bases for V and 4 bases for J; bases not matched to a gene: 7. This CDR3 spans 15 amino acids. Germline CDR1 and CDR2: SGHTA and FQGNSA. This chain's CDR3 is CASSSNGQGLETQYF. The DNA for the CDR3 is TGTGCCAGCAGCTCGAACGGACAGGGGTTAGAGACCCAGTACTTC.

V gene TRBV18 combines with J gene TRBJ2-7; 15 bases align to TRBD2. Losses at the gene ends were 3 bases for V and 6 bases for J; bases not matched to a gene: 0. Germline CDR1 KGHSH, CDR2 LQKENI. The CDR3 is 14 amino acids. This chain's CDR3 is CASSPGLAGGEQYF. CDR3 DNA sequence: TGTGCCAGCTCACCGGGACTAGCGGGAGGCGAGCAGTACTTC.

The chain links TRBV5-4 to TRBJ2-2; maybe TRBD2 (5 bases). The CDR3 has 16 amino acids. Trimming removed 4 bases from V and 6 bases from J, with 19 bases in between. The germline gives CDR1 SGHNT, CDR2 YYREEE (reference sequence). CDR3 amino acids: CASSKPTGKNSGELFF. The DNA for the CDR3 is TGTGCCAGCAGCAAACCAACGGGGAAAAATTCCGGGGAGCTGTTTTTT.

The chain recombines TRBV27 with TRBJ2-1, with D possibly being TRBD2 (6 bases). CDR3 length: 11 amino acids. Germline CDR1 is MNHEY and CDR2 is SMNVEV (reference sequence). Trimming took off 5 bases at V and 8 bases at J, with 7 bases between the two ends. Written as DNA, the CDR3 is TGTGCCAGCAGTGGGAGGCATGAGCAGTTCTTC. Its protein product is CASSGRHEQFF.

V usage is TRBV7-9 and J usage is TRBJ2-5; D is perhaps TRBD1 (5 bases). From germline, CDR1 is SEHNR and CDR2 FQNEAQ (reference sequence). The germline V and J ends were trimmed by 1 base and 5 bases, with 14 bases remaining between them. This CDR3 has 15 residues. Here the CDR3 DNA reads TGTGCCAGCAGCTTAGGTTTGTCGTCAGGGGAGACCCAGTACTTC. Its translation is CASSLGLSSGETQYF.

The V call is TRBV5-1, the J call TRBJ1-1; D gene ambiguous. Trimming removed 7 bases from V and 3 bases from J, with 16 bases in between. The CDR3 covers 14 residues. CDR1 is SGHRS, CDR2 YFSETQ, per germline. As DNA, the CDR3 is TGCGCCAGCTCGACGGAAGACGAGGACACTGAAGCTTTCTTT. Protein product: CASSTEDEDTEAFF.

The gene calls are TRBV7-2 and TRBJ2-5, with 8 bases aligning to TRBD1. This CDR3 has 15 residues. In germline, CDR1 is SGHTA, CDR2 FQGNSA. V lost 2 bases to trimming and J lost 4 bases; unmatched junction nucleotides: 6. The CDR3 here is CASSLPGQARETQYF. Here the CDR3 DNA reads TGTGCCAGCAGCTTACCGGGACAGGCACGAGAGACCCAGTACTTC.

The V and J genes are TRBV5-1 and TRBJ2-7, with 9 positions matching TRBD2. This CDR3 region has 15 residues. CDR1 is SGHRS and CDR2 is YFSETQ in the germline V gene. J lost 0 bases, V lost 3 bases, and 4 bases had no gene match. The CDR3 region has the DNA TGCGCCAGCAGCTACGCTAGCGGGGACTCCTACGAGCAGTACTTC. Protein product: CASSYASGDSYEQYF.

The chain has TRBV29-1 and TRBJ2-7, with D possibly matching TRBD2 (6 bases). The germline V and J ends were trimmed by 4 bases and 5 bases, with 18 bases remaining between them. The CDR3 totals 14 residues. Germline CDR1 reads SQVTM; CDR2 reads ANQGSEA. The CDR3 region is CSVGAYGSTHEQYF. The CDR3 DNA reads as TGCAGCGTTGGGGCTTACGGGAGCACCCACGAGCAGTACTTC.

The gene calls are TRBV5-5 and TRBJ2-7, with D unresolved. Germline V gene data show CDR1 as SGHKS and CDR2 as YYEKEE (reference sequence). This CDR3 contains 15 residues. The V end lost 0 bases, the J end lost 0 bases, and 10 bases lay between the germline ends. This CDR3 reads CASSLDGGNSYEQYF. Here the CDR3 DNA reads TGTGCCAGCAGCTTGGATGGCGGAAACTCCTACGAGCAGTACTTC.

The V gene is TRBV5-4, the J gene TRBJ2-7; 8 nucleotides line up with TRBD2. Germline V CDR1 and CDR2: SGHNT, YYREEE (reference sequence). The V gene end was trimmed by 3 bases and the J gene end by 0 bases; junction bases not matched to a gene: 11. The length of the CDR3 is 17 residues. CDR3 DNA: TGTGCCAGCAGCTCCCCAAACTTACTAGCGGACTCCTACGAGCAGTACTTC. Residues: CASSSPNLLADSYEQYF.

The chain uses TRBV9 and TRBJ1-2; the D gene is possibly TRBD1 (5 bases). Germline V gives CDR1 SGDLS, CDR2 YYNGEE. CDR3 length equals 12 residues. V dropped 0 bases and J dropped 8 bases, with 8 bases sitting between them. The CDR3 DNA is TGTGCCAGCAGCGTAGGCGGGGGAGGCTACACCTTC. This codes for CASSVGGGGYTF.

The genes are TRBV28 and TRBJ2-1; 15 bases are shared with TRBD2. The CDR3 is 19 amino acids. Trimming removed 4 bases from V and 0 bases from J; junction bases left unmatched: 7. Germline V CDR1 and CDR2: MDHEN, SYDVKM. The CDR3 bases are TGTGCCAGCAGTTCGCCCGGGACTAGCGGGAGGAGCTCCTACAATGAGCAGTTCTTC. Its translation is CASSSPGTSGRSSYNEQFF. Full variable domain (outside the CDR3, taken from reference TRBV28 and TRBJ2-1): DVKVTQSSRYLVKRTGEKVFLECVQDMDHENMFWYRQDPGLGLRLIYFSYDVKMKEKGDIPEGYSVSREKKERFSLILESASTNQTSMYLCASSSPGTSGRSSYNEQFFGPGTRLTVL.

V usage is TRBV27 and J usage is TRBJ2-3; 14 nucleotides agree with TRBD2. This CDR3 has 17 residues. V lost 3 bases, J lost 5 bases, and 7 bases stayed unmatched. CDR1 is MNHEY, CDR2 SMNVEV, per germline (reference sequence). CDR3 DNA: TGTGCCAGCAGTTTGGGACTAGCGGGAGAAGTTCAAGATACGCAGTATTTT. It codes for CASSLGLAGEVQDTQYF.

This rearrangement joins TRBV27 to TRBJ2-6; TRBD1 aligns across 9 bases. The CDR3 contains 18 residues. CDR1 and CDR2 (germline): MNHEY, SMNVEV (reference sequence). Trimming cost V 2 bases and J 0 bases; bases outside gene matches: 5. The CDR3 nucleotides are TGTGCCAGCAGTTTACAGGGACAGGGACGCTCTGGGGCCAACGTCCTGACTTTC. Its translation: CASSLQGQGRSGANVLTF. Together with reference TRBV27 and TRBJ2-6, the CDR3 gives the full variable domain: EAQVTQNPRYLITVTGKKLTVTCSQNMNHEYMSWYRQDPGLGLRQIYYSMNVEVTDKGDVPEGYKVSRKEKRNFPLILESPSPNQTSLYFCASSLQGQGRSGANVLTFGAGSRLTVL.

The rearrangement links TRBV6-4 to TRBJ2-1; 7 bases line up with TRBD2. The CDR3 is 15 residues long. V trimming: 2 bases; J trimming: 3 bases; junction bases outside the gene matches: 4. The germline CDR1 and CDR2 sequences are MRHNA and SNTAGT. CDR3 sequence (DNA): TGTGCCAGCAGTGACGGGGGGGAGAGCTACAATGAGCAGTTCTTC. It codes for CASSDGGESYNEQFF.

The V and J genes are TRBV5-1 and TRBJ2-3, with 8 bases fitting TRBD2. The CDR3 extends over 21 amino acids. Unmatched junction bases numbered 18, after V lost 0 bases and J lost 0 bases. Germline values: CDR1 SGHRS, CDR2 YFSETQ. CDR3 in amino acids: CASSLAPPSGRHARSTDTQYF. CDR3 DNA sequence: TGCGCCAGCAGCTTGGCCCCTCCTAGCGGGCGGCATGCCCGTAGCACAGATACGCAGTATTTT.